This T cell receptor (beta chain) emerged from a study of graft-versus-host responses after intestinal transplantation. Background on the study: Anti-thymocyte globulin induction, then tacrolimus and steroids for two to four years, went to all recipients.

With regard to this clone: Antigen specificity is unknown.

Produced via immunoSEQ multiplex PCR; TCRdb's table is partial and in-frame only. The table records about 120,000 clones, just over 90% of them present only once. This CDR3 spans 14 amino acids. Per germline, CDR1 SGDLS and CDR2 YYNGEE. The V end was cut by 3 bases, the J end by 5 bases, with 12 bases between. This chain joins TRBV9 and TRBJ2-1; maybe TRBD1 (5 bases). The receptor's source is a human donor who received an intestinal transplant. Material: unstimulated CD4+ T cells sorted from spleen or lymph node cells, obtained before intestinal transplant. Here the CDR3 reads CASSAMGQDNEQFF. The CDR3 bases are TGTGCCAGCAGCGCGATGGGGCAGGACAATGAGCAGTTCTTC.